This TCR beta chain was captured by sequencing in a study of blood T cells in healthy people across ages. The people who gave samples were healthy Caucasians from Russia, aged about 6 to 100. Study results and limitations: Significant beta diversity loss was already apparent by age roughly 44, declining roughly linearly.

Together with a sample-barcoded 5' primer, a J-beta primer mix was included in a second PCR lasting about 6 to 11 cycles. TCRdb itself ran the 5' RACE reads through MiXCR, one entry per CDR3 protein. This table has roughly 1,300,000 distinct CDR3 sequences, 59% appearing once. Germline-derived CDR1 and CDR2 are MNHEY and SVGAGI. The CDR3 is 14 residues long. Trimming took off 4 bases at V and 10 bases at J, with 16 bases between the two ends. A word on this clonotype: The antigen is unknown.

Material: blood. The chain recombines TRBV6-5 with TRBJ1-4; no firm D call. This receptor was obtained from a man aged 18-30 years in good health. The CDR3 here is CASSSGKPSVKLFF. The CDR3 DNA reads TGTGCCAGCAGTTCGGGAAAACCCTCGGTAAAACTGTTTTTT.